The sequence of this TCR beta chain was determined in a study of T cells in women clearing cervical HPV infection. immunoSEQ multiplex PCR used an average of roughly 1,300 ng genomic DNA. Clones were read by immunoSEQ multiplex PCR, and TCRdb kept only the in-frame ones, dropping some. The sample shows about 48,000 clones, and around 1.5% sits with its ten largest clones. The sample was blood buffy coat. The sequence came from a woman aged 18 to 75 with a cervical HPV16 infection that either progressed to CIN3+ or cleared (not recorded which).

The DNA read from the CDR3 is TGTGCCAGCAGTTCCTCAAAGACAGCAACCTACGAG. This sequence encodes CASSSSKTATYE. The CDR3 in its entirety is CASSSSKTATYEQYF. This chain joins TRBV28 and TRBJ2-7; TRBD1 is a possible D gene (5 bases). The CDR3 end is not reached by the read, which stops 3 residues before it; the germline J gene fills it in. The V gene lost 4 bases and the J gene lost 2 bases, with 15 bases spanning the gap. The CDR3 is made up of 15 amino acids. The V gene's germline CDR1 is MDHEN and CDR2 SYDVKM.